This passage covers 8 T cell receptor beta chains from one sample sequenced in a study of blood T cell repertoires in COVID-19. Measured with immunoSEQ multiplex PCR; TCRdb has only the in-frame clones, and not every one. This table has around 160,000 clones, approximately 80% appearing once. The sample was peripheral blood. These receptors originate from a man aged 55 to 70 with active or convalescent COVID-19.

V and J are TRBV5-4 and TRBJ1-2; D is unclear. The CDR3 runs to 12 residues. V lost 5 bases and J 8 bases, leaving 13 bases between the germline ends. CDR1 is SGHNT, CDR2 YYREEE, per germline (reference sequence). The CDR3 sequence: CASSWETEGYTF. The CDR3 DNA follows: TGTGCCAGCAGTTGGGAGACGGAGGGCTACACCTTC. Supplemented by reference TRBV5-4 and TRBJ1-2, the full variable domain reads ETGVTQSPTHLIKTRGQQVTLRCSSQSGHNTVSWYQQALGQGPQFIFQYYREEENGRGNFPPRFSGLQFPNYSSELNVNALELDDSALYLCASSWETEGYTFGSGTRLTVV.

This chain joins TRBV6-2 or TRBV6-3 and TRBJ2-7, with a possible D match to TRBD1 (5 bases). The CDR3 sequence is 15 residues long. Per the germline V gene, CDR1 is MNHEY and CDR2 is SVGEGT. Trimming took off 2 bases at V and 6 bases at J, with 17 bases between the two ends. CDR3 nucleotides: TGTGCCAGCAGTTACCGGTGGGGCAGGGTCCCCGAGCAGTACTTC. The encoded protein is CASSYRWGRVPEQYF.

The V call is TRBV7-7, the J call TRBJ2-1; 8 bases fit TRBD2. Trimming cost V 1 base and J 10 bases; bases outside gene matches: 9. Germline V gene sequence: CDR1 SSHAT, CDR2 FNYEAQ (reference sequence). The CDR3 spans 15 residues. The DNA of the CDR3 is TGTGCCAGCAGCTTAGACCCGCTAGCGGGCGGAGAGCAGTTCTTC. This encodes CASSLDPLAGGEQFF.

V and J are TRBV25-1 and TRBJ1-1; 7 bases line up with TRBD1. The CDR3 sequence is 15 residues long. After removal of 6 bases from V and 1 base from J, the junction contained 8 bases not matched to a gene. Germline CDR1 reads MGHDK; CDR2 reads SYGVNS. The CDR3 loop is CASSGTDYRNTEAFF. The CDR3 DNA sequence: TGTGCCAGCAGCGGGACAGATTATCGGAACACTGAAGCTTTCTTT.

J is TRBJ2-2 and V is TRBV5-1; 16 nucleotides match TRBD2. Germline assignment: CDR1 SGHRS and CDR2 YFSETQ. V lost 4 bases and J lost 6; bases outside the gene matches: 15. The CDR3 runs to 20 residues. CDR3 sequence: CASSPAGGGLAGGPAGELFF. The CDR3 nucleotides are TGCGCCAGCAGCCCAGCTGGAGGGGGACTAGCGGGAGGGCCCGCCGGGGAGCTGTTTTTT.

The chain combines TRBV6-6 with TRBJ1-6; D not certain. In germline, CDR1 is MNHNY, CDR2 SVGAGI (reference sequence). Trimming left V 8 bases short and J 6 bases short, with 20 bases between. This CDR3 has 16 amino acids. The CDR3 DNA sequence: TGTGCCAGCGCCACGCAGGAGGGTCTGGCTAATTCACCCCTCCACTTT. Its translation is CASATQEGLANSPLHF.

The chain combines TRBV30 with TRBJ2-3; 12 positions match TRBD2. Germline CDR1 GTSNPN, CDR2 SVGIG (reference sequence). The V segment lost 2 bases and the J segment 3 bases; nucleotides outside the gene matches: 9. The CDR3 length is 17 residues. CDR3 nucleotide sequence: TGTGCCTGGAGTCAGGGGACTAGCGGGTACCGGACAGATACGCAGTATTTT. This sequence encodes CAWSQGTSGYRTDTQYF.

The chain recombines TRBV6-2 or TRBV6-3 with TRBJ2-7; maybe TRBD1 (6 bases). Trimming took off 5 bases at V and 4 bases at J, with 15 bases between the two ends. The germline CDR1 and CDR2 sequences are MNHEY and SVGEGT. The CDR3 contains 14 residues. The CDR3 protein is CASSHPQGRYEQYF. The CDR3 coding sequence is TGTGCCAGCAGTCATCCACAGGGCCGGTACGAGCAGTACTTC.